This TCR beta chain was found in a study of T-cell memory formation after mild COVID-19. Barcoded TCR alpha and TCR beta cDNA libraries with UMIs came from 5'RACE using constant-segment primers. TCRdb reprocessed the 5' RACE reads with MiXCR, giving one entry per CDR3 protein. Here the sample spans 49,000 or so distinct CDR3 sequences, about 7.3% being singletons. Study observations and caveats: Clones contracting over day 15 to 85 were CD4/CD8 balanced, with later expanders leaning CD4+. Contracting CD4+ clones sat mainly in CM and EM; CD8+ in EMRA.

This clonotype was seen more than once but under ten times. Its antigen is as yet unknown. CDR3 length equals 15 residues. Trimming removed 7 bases at V and 4 bases at J, with 20 bases between. Per the germline V gene, CDR1 is MNHEY and CDR2 is SVGEGT. The material sequenced was PBMCs or a T cell subset sorted from them (not recorded which). The clonotype comes from a man younger than 35 who had mild COVID-19 (a few samples of this study predate the infection). Cell type and time point are not known. The genes are TRBV6-2 or TRBV6-3 and TRBJ2-7; no clear D gene. The CDR3 DNA reads as TGTGCCAGCACCTTTGGTCACAGTTCCTATTACGAGCAGTACTTC. It is translated as CASTFGHSSYYEQYF.